This entry lists 28 T cell receptor beta chains sequenced from one sample in a study of regulatory T cells in long-lasting Graves disease. The time point denotes: persistent/refractory GD, antithyroid drugs over 5 years with positive TRAb. Preparation of the TCR library used RNA extracted from PBMCs. Building of the TCR beta libraries involved iRepertoire HTBI primers and Arm-PCR of CDR3 regions. TCRdb itself ran the multiplex PCR reads through MiXCR, one entry per CDR3 protein. The repertoire holds roughly 400,000 distinct CDR3 sequences, with 21% as singletons. Sequenced material: peripheral blood mononuclear cells (PBMCs), taken when the disease was refractory, from a patient treated with antithyroid drugs. Source of these receptors: a female donor with Graves disease.

A word on this clonotype: This may be a read error, as it is one base from a much larger clone. V and J are TRBV27 and TRBJ1-1; D perhaps matches TRBD1 (5 bases). Per the germline V gene, CDR1 is MNHEY and CDR2 is SMNVEV (reference sequence). This CDR3 has 15 residues. The CDR3 spells CASSFQGEGYTEALF. CDR3 nucleotide sequence: TGTGCCAGCAGTTTTCAGGGAGAGGGGTACACTGAAGCTCTCTTT.

The table lists this clonotype with many counts. The chain uses TRBV28 and TRBJ1-4; D is ambiguous. V was cut by 6 bases and J by 5 bases, with 19 bases left in between. This CDR3 contains 16 residues. In germline, CDR1 is MDHEN, CDR2 SYDVKM. The CDR3 loop is CASSPSVGELNEKLFF. The CDR3 DNA reads as TGTGCCAGCAGCCCATCCGTCGGGGAACTGAATGAAAAACTGTTTTTT.

The V call is TRBV12-3 or TRBV12-4, the J call TRBJ2-1; 12 positions agree with TRBD2. V was clipped by 6 bases and J by 0 bases; unmatched bases: 6. The CDR3 is 17 amino acids. The CDR3 region has the DNA TGTGCCAGCAGAACCGGACTAGCGGGATCCTCCTACAATGAGCAGTTCTTC. It specifies CASRTGLAGSSYNEQFF.

This clonotype was counted between two and nine times. V and J are TRBV10-3 and TRBJ1-5; no clear D gene. Per the germline V gene, CDR1 is ENHRY and CDR2 is SYGVKD. The CDR3 has 14 residues. V gave up 3 bases and J gave up 7 bases, with 13 bases separating them. CDR3: CAISDNSILQPQHF. As DNA, the CDR3 is TGTGCCATCAGTGATAACAGTATCCTCCAGCCCCAGCATTTT.

Concerning this clonotype itself: Being one base from a much bigger clone, this may be a read error. V gene TRBV10-3 combines with J gene TRBJ1-1; D might be TRBD1 (5 bases). The CDR3 is made up of 14 amino acids. The germline V gene encodes CDR1 ENHRY and CDR2 SYGVKD. V was shortened by 7 bases and J by 0 bases, with 12 bases between the two germline ends. CDR3 protein: CAIKGSGMNTEAFF. The CDR3 nucleotides read TGTGCCATCAAGGGGTCAGGTATGAACACTGAAGCTTTCTTT.

This clonotype was recorded at least ten times. This chain links TRBV7-2 with TRBJ2-7; TRBD2 agrees at 7 bases. The germline V gene encodes CDR1 SGHTA and CDR2 FQGNSA. The CDR3 runs 16 residues. J was trimmed by 7 bases and V by 3 bases; bases with no gene match: 15. CDR3 sequence: CASSLKWRELRGEQYF. The DNA of the CDR3 is TGTGCCAGCAGCTTGAAGTGGCGGGAGCTTCGTGGGGAGCAGTACTTC.

Only a few counts were recorded for this clonotype. The genes are TRBV7-2 and TRBJ2-7; TRBD1 matches at 8 bases. The CDR3 spans 15 residues. Germline CDR1 is SGHTA and CDR2 is FQGNSA. The ends lost 5 bases at V and 3 bases at J; junction bases unmatched: 9. CDR3 in DNA: TGTGCCAGCAGCCAGGGGACAGGCTTTTACTACGAGCAGTACTTC. Amino acids: CASSQGTGFYYEQYF.

The V gene is TRBV29-1, the J gene TRBJ2-2, with TRBD2 identical over 13 bases. Germline-derived CDR1 and CDR2 are SQVTM and ANQGSEA. V lost 7 bases and J lost 5; bases outside the gene matches: 4. This CDR3 is built from 14 residues. The CDR3 is CSAGLAGATGELFF. The CDR3 DNA follows: TGCAGCGCCGGACTAGCGGGAGCAACCGGGGAGCTGTTTTTT.

At least ten counts were recorded for this clonotype. The V and J genes are TRBV11-2 and TRBJ2-5; possible D gene TRBD2, 6 bases. With 2 bases removed from V and 4 bases from J, the gap between germline ends came to 14 bases. This CDR3 is built from 15 residues. CDR1 is SGHAT, CDR2 FQNNGV, per germline. DNA of the CDR3: TGTGCCAGCAGCTTATGGGAGCGGAGGGCAGAGACCCAGTACTTC. Translating it yields CASSLWERRAETQYF.

This clonotype was picked up many times. The V call is TRBV28, the J call TRBJ1-1; D not certain. V lost 7 bases and J 4 bases, leaving 10 bases between the germline ends. The length of the CDR3 is 12 residues. The germline CDR1 and CDR2 sequences are MDHEN and SYDVKM. CDR3 region: CASTPGATEAFF. For the CDR3, the DNA is TGTGCCAGCACTCCCGGAGCCACTGAAGCTTTCTTT.

This clonotype was detected a few times. The CDR3 sequence is CASSWTSGLQETQYF. The CDR3 DNA sequence: TGTGCCAGCAGCTGGACTAGCGGGCTACAAGAGACCCAGTACTTC. This sequence joins TRBV7-8 and TRBJ2-5; 11 nucleotides align to TRBD2. The V segment lost 4 bases and the J segment 2 bases; nucleotides outside the gene matches: 3. CDR1 SGHVS and CDR2 FQNEAQ come from the germline V gene. CDR3 size: 15 residues.

The chain has TRBV3-1 and TRBJ2-1; D ambiguous. V lost 5 bases, J lost 7 bases, and 12 bases lay in between. The CDR3 is 13 amino acids. The V gene's germline CDR1 is LGHDT and CDR2 YNNKEL (reference sequence). The CDR3 DNA is TGTGCCAGCAGCGTCCTATCTGATAATGAGCAGTTCTTC. It is translated as CASSVLSDNEQFF.

A note on this clonotype: A much larger clonotype is one base distant, so this may be a read error. This chain links TRBV12-3 or TRBV12-4 with TRBJ2-5; D not resolved. The CDR3 is 12 residues long. The V end lost 5 bases, the J end lost 7 bases, and 11 bases lay between the germline ends. The CDR3 DNA follows: TGTGCCAGCAGTCCCGGACGAGTGACCCAGTACTTC. Translation: CASSPGRVTQYF.

This chain joins TRBV10-3 and TRBJ2-3, with D possibly TRBD2 on 6 matching bases. The CDR3 contains 17 residues. The germline V gene has CDR1 ENHRY and CDR2 SYGVKD. The V end was cut by 5 bases, the J end by 1 base, with 19 bases between. The DNA for the CDR3 is TGTGCCATCAGTAACCCCCGGGGTAGCGGAGGCACAGATACGCAGTATTTT. This codes for CAISNPRGSGGTDTQYF.

The rearrangement links TRBV7-6 to TRBJ2-3; 12 nucleotides line up with TRBD1. With V trimmed by 1 base and J by 6 bases, 11 bases remained unmatched. The germline gives CDR1 SGHVS, CDR2 FNYEAQ. There are 18 residues in the CDR3. Here the CDR3 reads CASSLEKAGTGGMDTQYF. CDR3 bases: TGTGCCAGCAGCTTAGAAAAAGCCGGGACAGGGGGCATGGATACGCAGTATTTT. Using reference TRBV7-6 and TRBJ2-3 for the parts outside the CDR3, the full variable domain is GAGVSQSPRYKVTKRGQDVALRCDPISGHVSLYWYRQALGQGPEFLTYFNYEAQQDKSGLPNDRFSAERPEGSISTLTIQRTEQRDSAMYRCASSLEKAGTGGMDTQYFGPGTRLTVL.

The V call is TRBV6-1, the J call TRBJ2-7; 9 bases line up with TRBD2. The V and J ends lost 6 bases and 7 bases, in that order; junction bases with no gene match: 13. The CDR3 runs 15 residues. Germline V gene data show CDR1 as MNHNS and CDR2 as SASEGT. The CDR3 loop reads CASRSKIAGAREQYF. CDR3 DNA: TGTGCCAGCAGGTCGAAAATAGCGGGAGCTAGGGAGCAGTACTTC.

At least ten counts were recorded for this clonotype. The chain recombines TRBV12-3 or TRBV12-4 with TRBJ2-2, with D uncertain. With 4 bases removed from V and 2 bases from J, the gap between germline ends came to 8 bases. CDR3 size: 14 residues. The CDR3 region has the DNA TGTGCCAGCAGTTCTATCCTAAACACCGGGGAGCTGTTTTTT. Protein: CASSSILNTGELFF.

This clonotype was recorded many times. V and J are TRBV7-2 and TRBJ2-7, with 9 nucleotides matching TRBD2. The V segment lost 2 bases and the J segment 6 bases; nucleotides outside the gene matches: 2. This CDR3 has 13 residues. Germline assignment: CDR1 SGHTA and CDR2 FQGNSA. DNA of the CDR3: TGTGCCAGCAGCTTATTAGCGGGAGCCGAGCAGTACTTC. Translated, it gives CASSLLAGAEQYF.

The chain recombines TRBV27 with TRBJ2-5; tentatively, D is TRBD1 (8 bases). The V end lost 5 bases, the J end lost 0 bases, and 13 bases lay between the germline ends. The CDR3 loop spans 15 amino acids. Germline assignment: CDR1 MNHEY and CDR2 SMNVEV (reference sequence). Here the CDR3 reads CASSQQGGYQETQYF. CDR3 in DNA: TGTGCCAGCAGTCAACAGGGGGGGTACCAAGAGACCCAGTACTTC.

The sample holds a few counts of this clonotype. The gene calls are TRBV27 and TRBJ2-7; the match to TRBD1 covers 9 bases. Germline CDR1 MNHEY, CDR2 SMNVEV (reference sequence). With V trimmed by 5 bases and J by 7 bases, 9 bases remained unmatched. The CDR3 runs 14 residues. The CDR3 bases are TGTGCCAGCAGTGGGTACGGGACAGGGTGGGAGCAGTACTTC. The encoded protein is CASSGYGTGWEQYF.

In its sample, this clonotype was seen a few times. This could be a read error, since a much larger clone is one nucleotide away. The chain combines TRBV11-2 with TRBJ1-1, with D uncertain. CDR3 size: 13 residues. The germline CDR1 and CDR2 sequences are SGHAT and FQNNGV. With 4 bases removed from V and 3 bases from J, the gap between germline ends came to 9 bases. The CDR3 spells CASSWRVDTEAFF. The CDR3, as DNA: TGTGCCAGCAGCTGGAGGGTCGACACTGAAGCTTTCTTT.

This clonotype was seen a single time. This chain links TRBV28 with TRBJ1-2; tentatively, D is TRBD1 (6 bases). The V and J ends lost 5 bases and 4 bases respectively, with 11 bases between them. Germline CDR1 MDHEN, CDR2 SYDVKM. The CDR3 covers 13 residues. CDR3 sequence (DNA): TGTGCCAGCAGTGTACAGGGAGTCTATGGCTACACCTTC. This translates into CASSVQGVYGYTF.

The chain combines TRBV6-1 with TRBJ2-3; D is ambiguous. Trimming removed 3 bases from V and 11 bases from J, with 9 bases in between. The length of the CDR3 is 11 residues. Germline lookup yields CDR1 MNHNS and CDR2 SASEGT. In nucleotides, the CDR3 is TGTGCCAGCAGTGAGGCCATTTGGCAGTATTTT. Amino acids: CASSEAIWQYF.

The chain combines TRBV12-3 or TRBV12-4 with TRBJ2-4; TRBD1 agrees at 9 bases. CDR3 length: 12 amino acids. With V trimmed by 6 bases and J by 10 bases, 4 bases remained unmatched. CDR3 loop: CASRPDRGIQYF. CDR3 coding DNA: TGTGCCAGCAGGCCCGACAGGGGGATTCAGTACTTC.

The CDR3 sequence: CASSLEVADYNEQFF. Here the CDR3 DNA reads TGCGCCAGCAGCCTGGAGGTGGCAGACTACAATGAGCAGTTCTTC. The gene calls are TRBV5-1 and TRBJ2-1; weak D call: TRBD2 (5 bases). Trimming removed 4 bases at V and 3 bases at J, with 14 bases between. Germline-derived CDR1 and CDR2 are SGHRS and YFSETQ. The CDR3 loop spans 15 amino acids. Full variable domain (rest looked up from reference TRBV5-1 and TRBJ2-1): KAGVTQTPRYLIKTRGQQVTLSCSPISGHRSVSWYQQTPGQGLQFLFEYFSETQRNKGNFPGRFSGRQFSNSRSEMNVSTLELGDSALYLCASSLEVADYNEQFFGPGTRLTVL.

Details on this clonotype: A much larger clone lies one base from this, so it may be a read error. The chain recombines TRBV6-1 with TRBJ1-4, with 9 nucleotides matching TRBD1. Germline CDR1 and CDR2: MNHNS and SASEGT. The CDR3 sequence is 13 residues long. The CDR3 region is CVGGGTGNEKLFF. The DNA for the CDR3 is TGTGTCGGGGGAGGGACAGGGAATGAAAAACTGTTTTTT.

V usage is TRBV2 and J usage is TRBJ2-5; 8 bases match TRBD1. Trimming removed 3 bases from V and 4 bases from J; junction bases left unmatched: 4. This CDR3 is built from 14 residues. The germline CDR1 and CDR2 sequences are SNHLY and FYNNEI. The CDR3 is CASSETGVGETQYF. CDR3 DNA: TGTGCCAGCAGTGAGACAGGGGTTGGAGAGACCCAGTACTTC.

The chain carries TRBV4-1 and TRBJ2-7, with D perhaps TRBD1 or TRBD2 (5 bases each). V was pared by 1 base and J by 0 bases, with 16 bases between. Germline loops: CDR1 MGHRA, CDR2 YSYEKL. The CDR3 runs 17 residues. CDR3 sequence reads: CASSQGQGTLGSYEQYF. Written as DNA, the CDR3 is TGCGCCAGCAGCCAAGGACAAGGGACGCTGGGCTCCTACGAGCAGTACTTC.